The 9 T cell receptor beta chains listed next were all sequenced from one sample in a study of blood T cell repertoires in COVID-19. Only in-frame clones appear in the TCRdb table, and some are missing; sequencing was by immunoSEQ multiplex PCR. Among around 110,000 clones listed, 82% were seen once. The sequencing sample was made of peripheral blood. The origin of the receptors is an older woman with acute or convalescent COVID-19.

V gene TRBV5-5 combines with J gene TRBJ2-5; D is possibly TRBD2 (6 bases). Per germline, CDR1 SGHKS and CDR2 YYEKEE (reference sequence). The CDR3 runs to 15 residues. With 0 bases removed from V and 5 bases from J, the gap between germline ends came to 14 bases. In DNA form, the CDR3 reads TGTGCCAGCAGCTTGGAACTAGCTTCTCGGGAGACCCAGTACTTC. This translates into CASSLELASRETQYF.

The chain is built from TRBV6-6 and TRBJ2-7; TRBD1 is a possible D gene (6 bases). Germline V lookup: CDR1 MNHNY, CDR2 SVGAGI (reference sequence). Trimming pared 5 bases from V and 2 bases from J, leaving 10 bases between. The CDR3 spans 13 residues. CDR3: CASSGQTPYEQYV. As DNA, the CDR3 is TGTGCCAGCAGTGGACAGACCCCCTACGAGCAGTACGTC.

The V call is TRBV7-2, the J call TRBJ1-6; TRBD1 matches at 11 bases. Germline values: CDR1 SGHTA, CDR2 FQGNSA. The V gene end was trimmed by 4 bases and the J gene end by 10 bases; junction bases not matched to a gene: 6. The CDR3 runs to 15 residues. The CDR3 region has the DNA TGTGCCAGCAGCTCAGGACAGGGGGCAGGGTCACCCCTCCACTTT. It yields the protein CASSSGQGAGSPLHF. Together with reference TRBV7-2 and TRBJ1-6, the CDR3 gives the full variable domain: GAGVSQSPSNKVTEKGKDVELRCDPISGHTALYWYRQSLGQGLEFLIYFQGNSAPDKSGLPSDRFSAERTGGSVSTLTIQRTQQEDSAVYLCASSSGQGAGSPLHFGNGTRLTVT.

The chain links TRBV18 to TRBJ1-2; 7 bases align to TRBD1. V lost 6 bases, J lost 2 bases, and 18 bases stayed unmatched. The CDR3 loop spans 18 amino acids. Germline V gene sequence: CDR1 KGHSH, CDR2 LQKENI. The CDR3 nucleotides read TGTGCCAGCTCTACCTACACCGAATATGTCAGGGGGAACTATGGCTACACCTTC. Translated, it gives CASSTYTEYVRGNYGYTF.

In DNA form, the CDR3 reads TGTGCCAGCAGCTTAGACCGGGACAGGGGTAGAAGAGGCTACACCTTC. Its translation is CASSLDRDRGRRGYTF. This chain connects TRBV7-2 to TRBJ1-2; TRBD1 agrees at 10 bases. From germline, CDR1 is SGHTA and CDR2 FQGNSA. Losses at the gene ends were 1 base for V and 8 bases for J; bases not matched to a gene: 10. The CDR3 sequence is 16 residues long.

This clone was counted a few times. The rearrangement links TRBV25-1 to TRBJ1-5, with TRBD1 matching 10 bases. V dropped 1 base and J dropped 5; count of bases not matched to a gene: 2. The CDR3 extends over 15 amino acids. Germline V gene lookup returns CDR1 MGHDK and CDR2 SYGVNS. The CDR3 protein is CASSEWDRGDQPQHF. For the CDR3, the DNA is TGTGCCAGCAGTGAATGGGACAGGGGAGATCAGCCCCAGCATTTT.

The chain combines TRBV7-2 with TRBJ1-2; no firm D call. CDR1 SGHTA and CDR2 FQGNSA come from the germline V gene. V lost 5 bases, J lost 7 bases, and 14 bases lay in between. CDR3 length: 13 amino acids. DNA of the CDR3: TGTGCCAGCAGCAAACGAGACATCGGTGGCTACACCTTC. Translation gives CASSKRDIGGYTF.

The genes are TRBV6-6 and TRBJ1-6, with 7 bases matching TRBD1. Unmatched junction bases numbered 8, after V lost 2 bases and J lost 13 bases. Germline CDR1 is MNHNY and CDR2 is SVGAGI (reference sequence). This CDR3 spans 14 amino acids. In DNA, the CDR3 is TGTGCCAGCAGTTACGGGGACAGCCCTTCCCCCCTCCACTTT. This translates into CASSYGDSPSPLHF.

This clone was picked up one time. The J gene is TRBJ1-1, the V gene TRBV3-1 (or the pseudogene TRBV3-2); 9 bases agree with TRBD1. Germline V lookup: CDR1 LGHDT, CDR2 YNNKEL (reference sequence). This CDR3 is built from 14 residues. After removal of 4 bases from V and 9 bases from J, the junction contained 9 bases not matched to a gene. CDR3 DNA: TGTGCCAGCAGCCCTTGGGACAGGGAAAGTAAAGCTTTCTTT. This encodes CASSPWDRESKAFF.